In this sample, the clone carrying this TCR beta chain turned up many times. Its antigen is currently unknown. This specimen comes from a study of T cells in Graves' hyperthyroidism and ophthalmopathy. Study-level points and caveats: Blood held most thyroid clonotypes expanded above 0.001 frequency.

RNA transcripts provided the source from which TCR beta CDR3 regions were amplified. With the HTBI primer set, the TCR CDR3 went through a first round of RT-PCR. TCRdb reanalysed the multiplex PCR reads using MiXCR and keeps one entry per CDR3 protein. The table shows roughly 500,000 distinct CDR3 sequences, with roughly 25% occurring only once. Germline CDR1 reads LGHNT; CDR2 reads FRNRAP. CDR3 size: 16 residues. With 2 bases clipped from V and 1 base from J, the junction kept 7 bases outside the gene matches. Diagnostic decisions used clinical symptoms, serum thyroxine and TRAb, thyroid ultrasound and orbital computed tomography. Each 10 ml fresh peripheral blood draw supplied the PBMCs.

This TCR came from a woman aged 25 to 39 with Graves' ophthalmopathy. Sequences were obtained from blood. This chain uses TRBV12-5 with TRBJ1-1, with TRBD1 matching 7 bases. The CDR3: CASGLTAGTANTEAFF. Here the CDR3 DNA reads TGTGCTAGTGGTTTGACAGCCGGGACAGCGAACACTGAAGCTTTCTTT.